Sequencing of this T cell receptor beta chain was carried out in a study of graft-versus-host responses after intestinal transplantation. Concerning this clone: Its antigen is undetermined.

Sequencing used immunoSEQ multiplex PCR; TCRdb keeps in-frame clones, though not all of them. Found here are about 89,000 clones, roughly 91% of them singletons; the top ten hold roughly 0.1%. This receptor was obtained from a human donor who received an intestinal transplant. This material consisted of unstimulated CD4+ T cells sorted from spleen or lymph node cells, taken before intestinal transplant.

In nucleotides, the CDR3 is TGTGCCAGCAGCTCTCGGACAGGGGCTCTCCACTTT. It is translated as CASSSRTGALHF. The J gene is TRBJ1-6, the V gene TRBV13; 9 bases align to TRBD1. The V gene's germline CDR1 is PRHDT and CDR2 FYEKMQ (reference sequence). The CDR3 runs 12 residues. The J segment lost 16 bases and the V segment lost 4 bases, leaving 5 bases of the junction unmatched.